This note documents a single TCR beta chain sequence. Its antigen is unidentified. Individual cDNA molecules received unique molecular identifiers during library preparation. TCRdb re-called the 5' RACE reads through MiXCR, storing one row per CDR3 protein. The top ten hold 4.8% of the sample, which has 70,000 to 95,000 distinct CDR3 sequences, over 8.5% seen once. The CDR3 is 11 residues long. Trimming stripped 10 bases from V and 10 bases from J, with 14 bases between. CDR1 and CDR2 (germline): MNHEY, SMNVEV (reference sequence). The data belong to a study of early T cells in non-severe SARS-CoV-2 infection. Study in general: The authors sequenced bulk RNA from unsorted whole blood, leaving chains unpaired.

Findings and caveats of the study: Anti-spike CD8 responses were favored in VDJdb matching, and private and CD4 specificities were missed.

This receptor was taken from an adult who was a healthcare worker with PCR-confirmed SARS-CoV-2 infection or an uninfected control (not recorded which). The chain employs TRBV27 and TRBJ2-1; weak D call: TRBD2 (5 bases). Source material: whole blood. DNA of the CDR3: TGTGCCACATCTAGCTATGGGGAGCAGTTCTTC. Encoded protein: CATSSYGEQFF.